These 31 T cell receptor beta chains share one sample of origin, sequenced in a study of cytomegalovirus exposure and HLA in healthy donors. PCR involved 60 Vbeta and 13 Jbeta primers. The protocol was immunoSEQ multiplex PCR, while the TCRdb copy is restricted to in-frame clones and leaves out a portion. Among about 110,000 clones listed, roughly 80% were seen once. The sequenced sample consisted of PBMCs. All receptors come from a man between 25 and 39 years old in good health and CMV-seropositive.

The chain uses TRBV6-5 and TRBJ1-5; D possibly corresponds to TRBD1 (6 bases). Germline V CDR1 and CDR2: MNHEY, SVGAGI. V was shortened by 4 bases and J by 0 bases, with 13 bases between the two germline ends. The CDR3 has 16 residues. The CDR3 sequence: CASSLTGDLSNQPQHF. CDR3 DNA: TGTGCCAGCAGTTTGACAGGTGACCTTAGCAATCAGCCCCAGCATTTT.

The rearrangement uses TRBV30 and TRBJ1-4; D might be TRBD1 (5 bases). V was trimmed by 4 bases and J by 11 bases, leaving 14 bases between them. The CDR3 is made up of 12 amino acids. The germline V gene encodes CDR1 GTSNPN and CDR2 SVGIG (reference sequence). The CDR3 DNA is TGTGCCTGGACCAGCGGGGCGGGGAAACTGTTTTTT. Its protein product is CAWTSGAGKLFF.

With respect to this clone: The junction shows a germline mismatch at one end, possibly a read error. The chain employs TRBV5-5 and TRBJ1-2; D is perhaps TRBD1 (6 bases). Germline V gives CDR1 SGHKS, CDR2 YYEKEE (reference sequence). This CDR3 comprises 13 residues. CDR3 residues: CASSLLQGRVARF. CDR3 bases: TGTGCCAGCAGCTTGTTGCAGGGGAGGGTGGCACGCTTC.

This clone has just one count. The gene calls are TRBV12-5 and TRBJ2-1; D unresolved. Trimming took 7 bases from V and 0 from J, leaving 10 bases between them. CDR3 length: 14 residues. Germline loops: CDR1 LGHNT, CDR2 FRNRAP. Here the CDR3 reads CASAPVRSYNEQFF. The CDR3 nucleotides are TGTGCTAGTGCCCCCGTGCGCTCCTACAATGAGCAGTTCTTC.

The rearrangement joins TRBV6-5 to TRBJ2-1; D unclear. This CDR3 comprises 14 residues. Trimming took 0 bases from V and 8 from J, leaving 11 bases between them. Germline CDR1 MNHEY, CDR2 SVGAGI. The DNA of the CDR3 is TGTGCCAGCAGTTACTCTATCGGTTTACATGAGCAGTTCTTC. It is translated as CASSYSIGLHEQFF.

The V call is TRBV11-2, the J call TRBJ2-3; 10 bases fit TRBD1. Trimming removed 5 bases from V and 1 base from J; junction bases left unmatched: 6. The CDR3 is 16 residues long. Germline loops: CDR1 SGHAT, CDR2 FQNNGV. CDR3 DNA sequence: TGTGCCAGCAGCATTAGAGGGACAGGGGGCACAGATACGCAGTATTTT. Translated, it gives CASSIRGTGGTDTQYF.

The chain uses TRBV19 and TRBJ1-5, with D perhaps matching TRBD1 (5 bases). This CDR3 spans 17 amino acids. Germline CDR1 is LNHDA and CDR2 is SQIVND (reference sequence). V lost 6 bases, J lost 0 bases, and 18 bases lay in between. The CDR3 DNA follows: TGTGCCAGTAGCAAAAACCAACGGGGGGTTAGCAATCAGCCCCAGCATTTT. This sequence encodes CASSKNQRGVSNQPQHF.

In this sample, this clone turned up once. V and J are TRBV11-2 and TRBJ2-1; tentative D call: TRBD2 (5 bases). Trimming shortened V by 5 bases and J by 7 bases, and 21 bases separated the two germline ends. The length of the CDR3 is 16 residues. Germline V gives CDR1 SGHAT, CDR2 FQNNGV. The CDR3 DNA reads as TGTGCCAGCAGCCCTAGGCCCGACTATGTTCGGAATGAGCAGTTCTTC. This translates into CASSPRPDYVRNEQFF. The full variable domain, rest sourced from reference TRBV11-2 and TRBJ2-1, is EAGVAQSPRYKIIEKRQSVAFWCNPISGHATLYWYQQILGQGPKLLIQFQNNGVVDDSQLPKDRFSAERLKGVDSTLKIQPAKLEDSAVYLCASSPRPDYVRNEQFFGPGTRLTVL.

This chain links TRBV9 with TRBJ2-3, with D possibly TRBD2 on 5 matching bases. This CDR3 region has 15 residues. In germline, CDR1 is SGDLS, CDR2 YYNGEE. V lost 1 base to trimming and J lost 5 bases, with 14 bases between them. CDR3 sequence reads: CASSVSGFGEDTQYF. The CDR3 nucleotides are TGTGCCAGCAGCGTATCGGGATTCGGGGAAGATACGCAGTATTTT.

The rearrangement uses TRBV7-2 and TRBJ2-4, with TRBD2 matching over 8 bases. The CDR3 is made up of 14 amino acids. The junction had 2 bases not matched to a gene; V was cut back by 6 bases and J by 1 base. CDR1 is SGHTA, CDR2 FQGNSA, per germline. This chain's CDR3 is CASRIAGAKNIQYF. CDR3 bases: TGTGCCAGCAGGATAGCGGGGGCCAAAAACATTCAGTACTTC.

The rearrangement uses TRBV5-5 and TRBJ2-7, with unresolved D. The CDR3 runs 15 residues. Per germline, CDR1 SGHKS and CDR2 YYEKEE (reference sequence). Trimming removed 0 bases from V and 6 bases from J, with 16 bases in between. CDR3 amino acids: CASSLVHGFETEQYF. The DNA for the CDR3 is TGTGCCAGCAGCTTGGTACACGGGTTTGAGACCGAGCAGTACTTC. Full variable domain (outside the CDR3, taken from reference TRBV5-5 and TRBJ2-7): DAGVTQSPTHLIKTRGQQVTLRCSPISGHKSVSWYQQVLGQGPQFIFQYYEKEERGRGNFPDRFSARQFPNYSSELNVNALLLGDSALYLCASSLVHGFETEQYFGPGTRLTVT.

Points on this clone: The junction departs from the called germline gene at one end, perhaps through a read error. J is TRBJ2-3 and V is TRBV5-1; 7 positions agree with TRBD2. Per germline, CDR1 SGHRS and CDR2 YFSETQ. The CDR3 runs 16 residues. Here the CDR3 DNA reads TGCGCCAGCAACTTGGGGAGGGCATTCAGCACAGATACGCAGTATTTT. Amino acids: CASNLGRAFSTDTQYF.

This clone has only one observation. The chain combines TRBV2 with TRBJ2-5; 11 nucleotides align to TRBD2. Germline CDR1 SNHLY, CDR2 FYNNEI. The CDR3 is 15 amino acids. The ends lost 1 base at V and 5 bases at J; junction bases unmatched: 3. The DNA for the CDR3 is TGTGCCAGCAGTGAAGTAACTAGCGGGGGTGAGACCCAGTACTTC. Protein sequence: CASSEVTSGGETQYF.

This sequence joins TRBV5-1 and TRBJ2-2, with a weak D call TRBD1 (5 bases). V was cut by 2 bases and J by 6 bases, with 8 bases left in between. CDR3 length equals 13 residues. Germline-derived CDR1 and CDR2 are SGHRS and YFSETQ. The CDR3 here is CASSFRGSGELFF. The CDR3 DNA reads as TGCGCCAGCAGCTTTAGGGGCTCCGGGGAGCTGTTTTTT.

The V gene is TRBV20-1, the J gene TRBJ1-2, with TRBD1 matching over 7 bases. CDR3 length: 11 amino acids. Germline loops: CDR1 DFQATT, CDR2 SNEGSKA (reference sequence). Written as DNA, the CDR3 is TGCAGCATAAGGGGGCTGGATGGCTACACCTTC. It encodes CSIRGLDGYTF.

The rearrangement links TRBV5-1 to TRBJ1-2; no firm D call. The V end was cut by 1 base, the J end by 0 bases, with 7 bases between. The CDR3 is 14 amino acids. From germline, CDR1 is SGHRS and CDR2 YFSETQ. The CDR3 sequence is CASSLTEPNYGYTF. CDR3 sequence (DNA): TGCGCCAGCAGCTTGACGGAGCCTAACTATGGCTACACCTTC.

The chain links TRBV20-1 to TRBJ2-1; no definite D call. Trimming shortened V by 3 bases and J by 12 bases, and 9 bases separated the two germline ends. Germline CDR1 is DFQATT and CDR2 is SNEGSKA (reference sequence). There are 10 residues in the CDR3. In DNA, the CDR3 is TGCAGTGCTAGTAGCCTTGGGCAGTTCTTC. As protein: CSASSLGQFF.

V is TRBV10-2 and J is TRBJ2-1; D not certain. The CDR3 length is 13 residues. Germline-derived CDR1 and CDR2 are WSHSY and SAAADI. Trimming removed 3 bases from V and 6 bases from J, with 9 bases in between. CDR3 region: CASSDIRSNEQFF. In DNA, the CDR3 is TGCGCCAGCAGTGATATTAGGAGCAATGAGCAGTTCTTC.

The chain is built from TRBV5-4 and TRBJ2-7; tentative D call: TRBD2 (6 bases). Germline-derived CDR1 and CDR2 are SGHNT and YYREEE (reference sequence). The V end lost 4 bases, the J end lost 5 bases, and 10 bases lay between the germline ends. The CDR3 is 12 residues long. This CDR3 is CASSPTGDEQYF. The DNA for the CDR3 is TGTGCCAGCAGCCCCACGGGGGACGAGCAGTACTTC.

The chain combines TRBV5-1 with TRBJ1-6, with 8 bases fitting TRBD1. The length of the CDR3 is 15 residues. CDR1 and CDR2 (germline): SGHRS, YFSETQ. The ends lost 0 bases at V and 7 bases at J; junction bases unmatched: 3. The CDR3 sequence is CASSLDGQGNSPLHF. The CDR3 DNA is TGCGCCAGCAGCTTGGACGGACAGGGAAATTCACCCCTCCACTTT.

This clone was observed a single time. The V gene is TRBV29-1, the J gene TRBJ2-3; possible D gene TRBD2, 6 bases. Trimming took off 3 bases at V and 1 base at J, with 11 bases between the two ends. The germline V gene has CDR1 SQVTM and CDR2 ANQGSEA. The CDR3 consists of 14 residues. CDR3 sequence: CSVDGRLRTDTQYF. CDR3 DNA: TGCAGCGTTGACGGGAGACTACGCACAGATACGCAGTATTTT.

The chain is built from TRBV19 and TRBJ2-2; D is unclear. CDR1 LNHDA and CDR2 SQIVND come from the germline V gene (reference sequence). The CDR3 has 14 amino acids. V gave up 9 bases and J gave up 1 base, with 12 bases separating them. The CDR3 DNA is TGTGCCAGCCTTCTTAGAGGGAACACCGGGGAGCTGTTTTTT. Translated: CASLLRGNTGELFF.

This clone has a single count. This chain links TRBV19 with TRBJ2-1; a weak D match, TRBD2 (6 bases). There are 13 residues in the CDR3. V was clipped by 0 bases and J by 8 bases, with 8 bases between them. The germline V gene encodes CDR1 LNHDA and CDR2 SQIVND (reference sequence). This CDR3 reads CASSIEGGYEQFF. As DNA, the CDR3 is TGTGCCAGTAGTATAGAAGGAGGGTATGAGCAGTTCTTC.

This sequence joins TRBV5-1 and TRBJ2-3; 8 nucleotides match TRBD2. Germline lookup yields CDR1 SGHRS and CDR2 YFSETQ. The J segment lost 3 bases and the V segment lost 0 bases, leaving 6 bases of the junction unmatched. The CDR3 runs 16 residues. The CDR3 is CASSLAGAGGTDTQYF. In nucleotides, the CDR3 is TGCGCCAGCAGCTTGGCCGGGGCGGGGGGAACAGATACGCAGTATTTT.

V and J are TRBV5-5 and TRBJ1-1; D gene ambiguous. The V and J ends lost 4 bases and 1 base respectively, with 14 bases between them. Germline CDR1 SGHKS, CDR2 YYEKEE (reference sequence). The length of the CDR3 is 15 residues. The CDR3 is CASSPEPFGNTEAFF. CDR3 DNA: TGTGCCAGCAGCCCTGAGCCCTTTGGGAACACTGAAGCTTTCTTT.

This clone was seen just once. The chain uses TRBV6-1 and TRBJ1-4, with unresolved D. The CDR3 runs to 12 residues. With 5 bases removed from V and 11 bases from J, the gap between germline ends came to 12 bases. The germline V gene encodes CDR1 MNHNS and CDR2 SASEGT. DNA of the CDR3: TGTGCCAGCAGTCTCGCGGCTGGGAAACTGTTTTTT. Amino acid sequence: CASSLAAGKLFF.

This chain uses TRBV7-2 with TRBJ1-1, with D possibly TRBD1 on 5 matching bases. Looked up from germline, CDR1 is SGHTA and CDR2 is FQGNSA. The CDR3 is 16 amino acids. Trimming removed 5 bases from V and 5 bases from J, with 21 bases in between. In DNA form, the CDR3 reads TGTGCCAGCAGCGATAGCCGCCGGGGGGTATCGACTGAAGCTTTCTTT. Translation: CASSDSRRGVSTEAFF.

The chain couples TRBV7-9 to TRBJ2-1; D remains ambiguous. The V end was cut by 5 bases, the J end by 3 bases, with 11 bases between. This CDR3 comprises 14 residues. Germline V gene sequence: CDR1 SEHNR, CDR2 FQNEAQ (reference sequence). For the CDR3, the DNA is TGTGCCAGCAGCCGCGGAACTGGCTACAATGAGCAGTTCTTC. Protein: CASSRGTGYNEQFF.

In nucleotides, the CDR3 is TGTGCCAGCATGGGGGACAAATACACAGATACGCAGTATTTT. Residues: CASMGDKYTDTQYF. This rearrangement joins TRBV2 to TRBJ2-3, with D possibly being TRBD1 (6 bases). The CDR3 contains 14 residues. The germline CDR1 and CDR2 sequences are SNHLY and FYNNEI. V lost 7 bases, J lost 2 bases, and 13 bases lay in between.

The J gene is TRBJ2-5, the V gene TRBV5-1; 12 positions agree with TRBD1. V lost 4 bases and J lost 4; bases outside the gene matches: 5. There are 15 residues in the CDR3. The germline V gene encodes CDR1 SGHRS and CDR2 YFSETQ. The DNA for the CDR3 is TGCGCCAGCAGCCCCCGGGACAGGGGGCGAGAGACCCAGTACTTC. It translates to CASSPRDRGRETQYF.

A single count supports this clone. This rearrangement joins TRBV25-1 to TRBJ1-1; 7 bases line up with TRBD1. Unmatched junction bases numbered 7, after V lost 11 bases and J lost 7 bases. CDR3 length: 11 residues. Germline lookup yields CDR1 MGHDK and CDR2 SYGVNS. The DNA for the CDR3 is TGTGCCTCGGGACAGTTTTATGAAGCTTTCTTT. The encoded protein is CASGQFYEAFF.